This TCR beta chain came from a study of blood T cell repertoires in COVID-19. Looking at the study overall: COVID-19 samples collected from the United States, Italy and Spain covered acute and convalescent phases.

How the authors handled the data: The authors estimated nucleated cell counts from reference gene primer amplification. Clones were read by immunoSEQ multiplex PCR, and TCRdb kept only the in-frame ones, dropping some. The V and J calls and the clone size are those of that table, but D and trimming were determined from the DNA. The data contain 300,000 to 350,000 clones, more than 70% of them singletons. The CDR3 has 16 residues. With 4 bases clipped from V and 6 bases from J, the junction kept 9 bases outside the gene matches. Per the germline V gene, CDR1 is SGHRS and CDR2 is YFSETQ. Followed longitudinally, the Seattle patients had been enrolled during active infection.

The TCR was taken from a woman in her thirties with COVID-19, enrolled during active disease. V usage is TRBV5-1 and J usage is TRBJ1-6, with 8 nucleotides matching TRBD1. Sequenced sample: peripheral blood. CDR3 bases: TGCGCCAGCAGCCCTAGGACAGGGCACGTTAATTCACCCCTCCACTTT. It is translated as CASSPRTGHVNSPLHF. The full variable domain, completed using reference TRBV5-1 and TRBJ1-6, is KAGVTQTPRYLIKTRGQQVTLSCSPISGHRSVSWYQQTPGQGLQFLFEYFSETQRNKGNFPGRFSGRQFSNSRSEMNVSTLELGDSALYLCASSPRTGHVNSPLHFGNGTRLTVT.